This TCR beta chain was found in a study of blood T cells in healthy people across ages. The authors ran a second PCR of about 6 to 11 cycles using a sample-barcoded 5' primer and a J-beta primer mix. MiXCR, run by TCRdb on the 5' RACE reads, gives a single entry per CDR3 protein. The data contain about 1.8 million distinct CDR3 sequences, around 48% of them singletons. The sample holds a few counts of this clonotype. Per-sample yields of isolated PBMCs were at least 6 million. This receptor was identified in a woman between 40 and 50 years old in good health. Sequences were obtained from blood.

CDR3 nucleotide sequence: TGTGCCAGCAGTTTAGGGGCAGTTGACGAGCAGTACTTC. Its translation is CASSLGAVDEQYF. The chain couples TRBV27 to TRBJ2-7, with D perhaps matching TRBD1 (5 bases). Germline-derived CDR1 and CDR2 are MNHEY and SMNVEV (reference sequence). Deletions cut 2 bases from V and 5 bases from J, with 10 bases between. There are 13 residues in the CDR3.